Listed here is a single TCR beta chain. Its antigen is not yet known. No much larger clone is present one base from it, and per-base qualities are unavailable. The method behind the library was the immunoSEQ multiplex PCR assay. Following the manufacturer's protocol, the hsTCRB Kit was used to amplify rearranged TCR beta chain sequences. TCRB libraries were sequenced on an Illumina MiSeq. The published analysis was carried out like this. Demultiplexing, trimming and gene mapping were performed with the kit vendor's proprietary platform. This immuneACCESS table, as held by TCRdb, lists in-frame sequences with V and J called but not all clones. Of the missing ones, under half trace to an unresolved V gene in checked studies; the others have no known cause. The V and J calls and clone size were taken over from that table, and D and trimming were inferred from the DNA. In this sample the table shows tens of thousands of clones, about 86% of which occur a single time. The ten biggest clones cover approximately 12% of the sample.

The time point label, read with the paper, signifies: week 47, end of study. Each vaccine dose, consisting of 300 ug of a 20-mer mutant IDH1 peptide in Montanide, was administered subcutaneously with topical imiquimod. Patients were given eight vaccinations, in weeks 1, 3, 5, 7, 11, 15, 19 and 23, which matched visits V03 through V10. The donors had newly diagnosed IDH1-mutant astrocytomas of WHO grade 3 or 4 that showed loss of nuclear ATRX. The samples were drawn from NOA16, a multicentre, single-arm, open-label phase I trial in Germany that tested a mutant IDH1 peptide vaccine in humans for the first time. The DNeasy Blood and Tissue Kit was used to extract genomic DNA from EDTA blood for TCRB sequencing. These data originate in a study of a mutant IDH1 vaccine in newly diagnosed glioma (dated by TCRdb to about 2021). Describing the broader study: Vaccination was initiated 4-6 weeks after radiotherapy alone, or concurrently with temozolomide cycles in the chemotherapy-containing groups. Of the approximately 35 treated patients, approximately 62% were male and approximately 40% were female, and a mean age of roughly 40 years was recorded. Prior to enrollment, patients had been given standard therapy consisting of radiotherapy alone, temozolomide alone, or radiochemotherapy with temozolomide, with the combination given to most patients. Visit V12 was the week-35 safety follow-up and visit V13 was the week-47 end of study. Peripheral blood was drawn at six visits: V03 (baseline), V05, V07, V10, V12 and V13. Longitudinal TCRB deep sequencing was done for some 26 treated patients, wherever samples were available for exploratory analyses. Here is what the overall study found, with its caveats: Selection of PBMC samples for TCRB deep sequencing was based on availability. Pseudoprogression appeared unrelated to alterations in the top peripheral T cell clonotypes detected by TCRB sequencing. Vaccine-induced immune responses across multiple MHC alleles were detected in 93.3% of patients. The authors stated that sample limitations prevented analyses of patient blood samples from being reproduced.

This clonotype was sampled from a woman younger than 45 with glioma. The material sequenced was PBMCs, taken from a glioma patient whose treatment included an IDH1 peptide vaccine.

The CDR3 region has the sequence CASSKTGNYGYTF. In nucleotide form, the sequence is TGTGCCAGTAGTAAAACAGGCAACTATGGCTACACCTTC. Recombination linked TRBV19 to TRBJ1-2; D gene: possibly TRBD1, on 5 matching bases. Trimming removed 4 bases from V and 2 bases from J, leaving 8 bases between the germline ends. The cysteine opens and the phenylalanine closes a CDR3 of 13 amino acids. Here the CDR3 DNA is all that survives: 39 bases in frame from base 1. CDR1 and CDR2 (LNHDA, SQIVND) derive from the germline V gene (reference sequence).